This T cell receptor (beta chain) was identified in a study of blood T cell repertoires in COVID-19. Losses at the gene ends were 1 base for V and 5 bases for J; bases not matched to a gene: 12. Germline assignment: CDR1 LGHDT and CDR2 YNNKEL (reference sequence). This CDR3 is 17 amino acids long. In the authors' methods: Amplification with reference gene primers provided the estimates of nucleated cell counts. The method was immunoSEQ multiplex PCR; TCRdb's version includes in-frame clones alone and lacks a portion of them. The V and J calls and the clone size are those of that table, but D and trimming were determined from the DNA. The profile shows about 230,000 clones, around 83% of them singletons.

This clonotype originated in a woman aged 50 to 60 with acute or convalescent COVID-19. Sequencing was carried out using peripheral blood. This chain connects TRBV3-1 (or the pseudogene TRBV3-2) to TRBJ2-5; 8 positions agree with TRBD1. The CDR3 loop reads CASSQGQGATNTETQYF. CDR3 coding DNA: TGTGCCAGCAGCCAAGGGCAGGGGGCCACGAATACGGAGACCCAGTACTTC.